This T cell receptor (beta chain) was identified in a study of CD8+CD57+ T cells in acquired aplastic anemia. Sequencing was done on patients that had shown CD8+CD57+ cell expansion by flow cytometry. Prior therapy had not been administered to any patient at the time of blood sampling. Overall study findings and caveats: Patients and controls were not found to differ significantly in CD8+ Simpson's diversity.

CDR3 and TCR beta VDJ profiling relied on genomic DNA as the template. TCRdb itself ran the reads through MiXCR, one entry per CDR3 protein. This table has some 200,000 distinct CDR3 sequences, less than 75% appearing once. Trimming left V 5 bases short and J 7 bases short, with 15 bases between. In germline, CDR1 is SGHTA, CDR2 FQGTGA. The CDR3 has 15 amino acids. For this clonotype: Its antigen remains unknown.

The chain combines TRBV7-3 with TRBJ1-6; D remains ambiguous. The sample was sorted CD4+, CD8+, or CD8+CD57+ T cells (not recorded which) from PBMCs. This receptor was obtained from a human donor with aplastic anemia. In DNA, the CDR3 is TGTGCCAGCAGCACCGGGAGCGTGGGAAATTCACCCCTCCACTTT. Translating it yields CASSTGSVGNSPLHF.